The clone carrying this T cell receptor beta chain was recorded many times. The sample comes from a study of neurological immune-mediated disorders. Template-switch 5'RACE cDNA synthesis added a 10-nucleotide unique molecular identifier. TCRdb reanalysed the 5' RACE reads using MiXCR and keeps one entry per CDR3 protein. Here the sample spans tens of thousands of distinct CDR3 sequences, under 14% being singletons. Use was made of 750,000 to 1,000,000 CD4+ or CD8+ T cells in sorted libraries. CDR3 length: 12 amino acids. V lost 3 bases and J lost 2, with 5 bases in between. Per the germline V gene, CDR1 is SGHTA and CDR2 is FQGNSA.

The sequence came from a woman aged 30 to 39 with HTLV-1-associated myelopathy (HAM/TSP). Sequenced: CD4+ T cells from blood. The chain joins TRBV7-2 to TRBJ2-7; D is possibly TRBD1 (5 bases). The CDR3: CASSLDTYEQYF. The CDR3 DNA sequence: TGTGCCAGCAGCTTGGACACCTACGAGCAGTACTTC.